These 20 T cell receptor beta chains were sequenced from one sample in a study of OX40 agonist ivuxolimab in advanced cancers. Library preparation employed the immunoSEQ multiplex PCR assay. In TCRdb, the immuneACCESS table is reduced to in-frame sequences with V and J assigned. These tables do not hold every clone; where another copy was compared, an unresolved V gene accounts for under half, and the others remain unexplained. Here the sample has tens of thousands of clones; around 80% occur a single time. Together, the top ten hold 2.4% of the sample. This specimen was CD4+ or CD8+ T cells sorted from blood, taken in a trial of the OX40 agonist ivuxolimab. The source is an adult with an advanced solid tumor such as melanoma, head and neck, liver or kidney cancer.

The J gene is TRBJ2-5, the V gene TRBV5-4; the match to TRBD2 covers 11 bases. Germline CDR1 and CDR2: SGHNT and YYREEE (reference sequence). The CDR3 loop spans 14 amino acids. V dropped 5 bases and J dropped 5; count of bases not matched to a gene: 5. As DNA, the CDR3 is TGTGCCAGCAGTTTAGCGGGGGGGCTCGAGACCCAGTACTTC. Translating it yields CASSLAGGLETQYF.

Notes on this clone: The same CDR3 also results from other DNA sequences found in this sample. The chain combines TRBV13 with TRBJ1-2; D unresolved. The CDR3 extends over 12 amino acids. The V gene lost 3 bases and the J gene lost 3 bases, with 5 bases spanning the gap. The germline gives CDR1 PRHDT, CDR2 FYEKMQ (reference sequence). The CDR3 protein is CASSLLYYGYTF. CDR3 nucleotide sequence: TGTGCCAGCAGCTTGCTCTACTATGGCTACACCTTC.

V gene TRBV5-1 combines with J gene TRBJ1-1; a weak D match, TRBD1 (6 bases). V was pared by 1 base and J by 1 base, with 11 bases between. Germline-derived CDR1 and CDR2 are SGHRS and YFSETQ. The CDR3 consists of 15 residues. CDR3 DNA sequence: TGCGCCAGCAGCTTGATCGCGGGGGCGAACACTGAAGCTTTCTTT. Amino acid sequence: CASSLIAGANTEAFF.

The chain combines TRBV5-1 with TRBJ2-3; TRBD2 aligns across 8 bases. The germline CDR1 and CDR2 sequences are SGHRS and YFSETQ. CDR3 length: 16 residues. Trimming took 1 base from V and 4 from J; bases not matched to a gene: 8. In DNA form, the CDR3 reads TGCGCCAGCAGCTTGATCGGGGGCGGGAGGTCAGATACGCAGTATTTT. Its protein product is CASSLIGGGRSDTQYF. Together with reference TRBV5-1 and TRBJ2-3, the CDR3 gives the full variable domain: KAGVTQTPRYLIKTRGQQVTLSCSPISGHRSVSWYQQTPGQGLQFLFEYFSETQRNKGNFPGRFSGRQFSNSRSEMNVSTLELGDSALYLCASSLIGGGRSDTQYFGPGTRLTVL.

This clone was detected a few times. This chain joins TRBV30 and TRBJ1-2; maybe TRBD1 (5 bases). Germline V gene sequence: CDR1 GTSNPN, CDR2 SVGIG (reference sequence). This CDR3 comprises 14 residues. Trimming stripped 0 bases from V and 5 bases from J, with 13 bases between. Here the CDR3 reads CAWSVGGIGYGYTF. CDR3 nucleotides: TGTGCCTGGAGTGTTGGGGGGATAGGGTATGGCTACACCTTC. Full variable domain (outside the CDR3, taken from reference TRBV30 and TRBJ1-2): SQTIHQWPATLVQPVGSPLSLECTVEGTSNPNLYWYRQAAGRGLQLLFYSVGIGQISSEVPQNLSASRPQDRQFILSSKKLLLSDSGFYLCAWSVGGIGYGYTFGSGTRLTVV.

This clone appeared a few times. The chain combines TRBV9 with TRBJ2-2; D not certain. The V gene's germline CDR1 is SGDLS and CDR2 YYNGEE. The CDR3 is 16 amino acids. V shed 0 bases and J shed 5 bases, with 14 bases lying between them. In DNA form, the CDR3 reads TGTGCCAGCAGCGTAGCTCCTGGCTGGGGAACCGGGGAGCTGTTTTTT. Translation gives CASSVAPGWGTGELFF.

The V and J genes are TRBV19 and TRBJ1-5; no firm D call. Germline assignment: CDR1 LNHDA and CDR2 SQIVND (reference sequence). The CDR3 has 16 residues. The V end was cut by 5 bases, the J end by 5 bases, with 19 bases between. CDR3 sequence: CASSLPSPRTYQPQHF. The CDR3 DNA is TGTGCCAGTAGTCTACCCTCGCCTCGAACTTATCAGCCCCAGCATTTT.

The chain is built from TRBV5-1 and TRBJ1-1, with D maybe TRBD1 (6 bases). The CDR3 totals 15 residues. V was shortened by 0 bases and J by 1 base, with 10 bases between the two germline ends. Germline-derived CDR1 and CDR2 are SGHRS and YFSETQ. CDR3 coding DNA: TGCGCCAGCAGCTTGGACAGGGAGGCGAACACTGAAGCTTTCTTT. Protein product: CASSLDREANTEAFF.

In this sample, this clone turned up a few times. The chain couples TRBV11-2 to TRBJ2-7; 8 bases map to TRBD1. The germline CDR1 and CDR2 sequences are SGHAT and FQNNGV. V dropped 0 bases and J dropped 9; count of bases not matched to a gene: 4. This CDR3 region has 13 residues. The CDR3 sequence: CASSLETGAGQYF. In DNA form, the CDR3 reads TGTGCCAGCAGCTTAGAGACAGGGGCCGGGCAGTACTTC. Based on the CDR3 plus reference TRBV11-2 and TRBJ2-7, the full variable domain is EAGVAQSPRYKIIEKRQSVAFWCNPISGHATLYWYQQILGQGPKLLIQFQNNGVVDDSQLPKDRFSAERLKGVDSTLKIQPAKLEDSAVYLCASSLETGAGQYFGPGTRLTVT.

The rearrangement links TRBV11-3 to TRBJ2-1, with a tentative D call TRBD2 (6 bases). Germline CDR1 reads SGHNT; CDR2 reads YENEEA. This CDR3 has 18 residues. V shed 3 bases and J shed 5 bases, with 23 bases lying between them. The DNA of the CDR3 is TGTGCCAGCAGCTTCAACCGGGACTTAGCAGTATCACACAATGAGCAGTTCTTC. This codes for CASSFNRDLAVSHNEQFF.

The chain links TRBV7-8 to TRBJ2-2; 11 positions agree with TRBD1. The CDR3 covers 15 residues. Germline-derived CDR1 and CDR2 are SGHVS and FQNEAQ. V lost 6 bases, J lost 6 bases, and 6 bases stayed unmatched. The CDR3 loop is CASRQGQGAAGELFF. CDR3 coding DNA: TGTGCCAGCAGGCAAGGACAGGGGGCTGCCGGGGAGCTGTTTTTT. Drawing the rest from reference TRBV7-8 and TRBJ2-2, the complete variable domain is GAGVSQSPRYKVAKRGQDVALRCDPISGHVSLFWYQQALGQGPEFLTYFQNEAQLDKSGLPSDRFFAERPEGSVSTLKIQRTQQEDSAVYLCASRQGQGAAGELFFGEGSRLTVL.

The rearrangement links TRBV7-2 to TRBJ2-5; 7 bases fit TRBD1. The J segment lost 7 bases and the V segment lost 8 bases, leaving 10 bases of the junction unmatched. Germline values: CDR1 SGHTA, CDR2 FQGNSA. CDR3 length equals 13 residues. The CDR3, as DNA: TGTGCCAGCGGGAAAGGGGGCGTCGGGACCCAGTACTTC. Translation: CASGKGGVGTQYF.

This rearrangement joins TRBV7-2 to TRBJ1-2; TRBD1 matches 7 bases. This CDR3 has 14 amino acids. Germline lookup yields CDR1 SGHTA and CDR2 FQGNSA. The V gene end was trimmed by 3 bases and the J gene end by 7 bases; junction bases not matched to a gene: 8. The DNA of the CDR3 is TGTGCCAGCAGCTTTCAGGGGGGAGGCCGTGGCTACACCTTC. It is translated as CASSFQGGGRGYTF.

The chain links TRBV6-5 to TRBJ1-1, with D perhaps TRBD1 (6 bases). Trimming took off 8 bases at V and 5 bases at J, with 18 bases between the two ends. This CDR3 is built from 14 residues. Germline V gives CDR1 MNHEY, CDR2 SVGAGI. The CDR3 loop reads CASCPYRDRTEAFF. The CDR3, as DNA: TGTGCCAGCTGCCCCTACAGGGATCGGACTGAAGCTTTCTTT.

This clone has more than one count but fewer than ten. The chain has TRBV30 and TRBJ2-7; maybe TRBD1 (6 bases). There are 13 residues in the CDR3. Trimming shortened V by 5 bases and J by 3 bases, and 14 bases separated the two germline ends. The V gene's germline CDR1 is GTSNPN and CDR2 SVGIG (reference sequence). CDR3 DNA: TGTGCCTGGGGAGGACAGAGAGTCTACGAGCAGTACTTC. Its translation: CAWGGQRVYEQYF.

Here the CDR3 reads CASSRDLGEPQHF. In DNA form, the CDR3 reads TGTGCCAGTAGTAGGGACCTCGGGGAGCCCCAGCATTTT. V usage is TRBV19 and J usage is TRBJ1-5; TRBD1 is a possible D gene (5 bases). The V gene lost 4 bases and the J gene lost 8 bases, with 12 bases spanning the gap. This CDR3 spans 13 amino acids. CDR1 LNHDA and CDR2 SQIVND come from the germline V gene (reference sequence).

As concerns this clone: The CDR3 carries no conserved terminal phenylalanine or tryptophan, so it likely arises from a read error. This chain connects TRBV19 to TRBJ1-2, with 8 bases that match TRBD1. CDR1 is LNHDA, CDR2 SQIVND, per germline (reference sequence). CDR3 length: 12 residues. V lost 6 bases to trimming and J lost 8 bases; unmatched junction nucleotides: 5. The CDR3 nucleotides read TGTGCCAGTAGGACAGGGGTGGGAGGCTACACCCTC. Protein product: CASRTGVGGYTL.

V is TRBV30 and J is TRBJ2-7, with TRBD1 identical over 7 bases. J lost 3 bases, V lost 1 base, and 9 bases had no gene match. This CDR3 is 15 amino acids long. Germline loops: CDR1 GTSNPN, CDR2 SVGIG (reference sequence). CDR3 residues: CAWSGRDRSIYEQYF. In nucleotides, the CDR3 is TGTGCCTGGAGTGGCCGGGACAGATCTATCTACGAGCAGTACTTC.

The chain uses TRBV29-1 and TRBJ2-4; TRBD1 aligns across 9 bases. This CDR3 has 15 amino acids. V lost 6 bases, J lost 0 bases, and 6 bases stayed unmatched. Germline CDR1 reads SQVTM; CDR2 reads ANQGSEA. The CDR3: CSVVGQGLAKNIQYF. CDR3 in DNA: TGCAGCGTCGTCGGACAGGGGCTAGCCAAAAACATTCAGTACTTC. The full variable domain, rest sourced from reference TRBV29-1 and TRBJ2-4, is SAVISQKPSRDICQRGTSLTIQCQVDSQVTMMFWYRQQPGQSLTLIATANQGSEATYESGFVIDKFPISRPNLTFSTLTVSNMSPEDSSIYLCSVVGQGLAKNIQYFGAGTRLSVL.

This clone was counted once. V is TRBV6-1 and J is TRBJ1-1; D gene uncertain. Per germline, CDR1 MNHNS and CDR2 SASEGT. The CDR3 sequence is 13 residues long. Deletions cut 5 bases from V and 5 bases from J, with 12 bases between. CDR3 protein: CASSLKRGTEAFF. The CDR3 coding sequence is TGTGCCAGCAGTCTAAAGCGGGGAACTGAAGCTTTCTTT.